Sequencing of this T cell receptor (beta chain) was carried out in a study of identical twins' blood T cells. Each TCR cDNA library carried sample-specific barcodes on both ends. TCRdb independently ran MiXCR on the 5' RACE reads; one entry per CDR3 protein. Of roughly 340,000 distinct CDR3 sequences in the sample, more than 25% were seen once. General study results and limits: Abundant TCRbeta CDR3s overlapped more between twins than with unrelated donors.

This clonotype was picked up many times. What it binds is unknown. Trimming cost V 4 bases and J 6 bases, with 13 bases left between them. CDR1 is SQVTM, CDR2 ANQGSEA, per germline. CDR3 length equals 13 residues. This sequence originates from a woman aged 18-50 years in good health. The sample comprised PBMCs. V gene TRBV29-1 combines with J gene TRBJ1-5; no definite D call. CDR3 loop: CSVGTGYGQPQHF. The CDR3 DNA reads TGCAGCGTTGGTACTGGGTACGGTCAGCCCCAGCATTTT.